This is a list of T cell receptor beta chains from one sample in a study of OX40 agonist ivuxolimab in advanced cancers. Clones were read by immunoSEQ multiplex PCR, and TCRdb kept only the in-frame ones, dropping some. The data show roughly 140,000 clones, approximately 94% seen once. Source: CD4+ or CD8+ T cells sorted from blood, taken in a trial of the OX40 agonist ivuxolimab. Receptors were obtained from an adult with an advanced solid tumor such as melanoma, head and neck, liver or kidney cancer. CDR3s include the opening cysteine and the closing phenylalanine or tryptophan. The order of the fields is D gene, clone size, J gene, V gene, CDR3 protein, CDR3 DNA. A D gene is named only where the DNA matches it firmly. Clone size is stated in some rows and not others, as once, few, many or a class when expanded.

d_call: TRBD2; clone_size: NA; j_call: TRBJ2-1; v_call: TRBV7-3; cdr3_aa: CASSLGLAVYNEQFF; cdr3_nt: TGTGCCAGCAGCTTGGGGCTAGCGGTCTACAATGAGCAGTTCTTC
d_call: NA; clone_size: NA; j_call: TRBJ2-7; v_call: TRBV5-6; cdr3_aa: CASSLAEATYEQYF; cdr3_nt: TGTGCCAGCAGCTTGGCTGAGGCCACCTACGAGCAGTACTTC
d_call: NA; clone_size: NA; j_call: TRBJ1-3; v_call: TRBV28; cdr3_aa: CASSSGGLNTIYF; cdr3_nt: TGTGCCAGCAGCAGCGGGGGCCTAAACACCATATATTTT
d_call: TRBD2; clone_size: NA; j_call: TRBJ2-6; v_call: TRBV9; cdr3_aa: CASSGRLASSGANVLTF; cdr3_nt: TGTGCCAGCAGCGGCCGACTAGCCTCCTCTGGGGCCAACGTCCTGACTTTC
d_call: NA; clone_size: NA; j_call: TRBJ2-2; v_call: TRBV11-3; cdr3_aa: CASRDTGELFF; cdr3_nt: TGTGCCAGCCGAGACACCGGGGAGCTGTTTTTT
d_call: TRBD1; clone_size: NA; j_call: TRBJ2-7; v_call: TRBV18; cdr3_aa: CASSPPGTGVWEQYF; cdr3_nt: TGTGCCAGCTCACCACCCGGGACAGGGGTTTGGGAGCAGTACTTC
d_call: NA; clone_size: NA; j_call: TRBJ2-2; v_call: TRBV9; cdr3_aa: CASSTPSNTGELFF; cdr3_nt: TGTGCCAGCAGCACGCCATCGAACACCGGGGAGCTGTTTTTT
d_call: NA; clone_size: NA; j_call: TRBJ1-1; v_call: TRBV18; cdr3_aa: CASSPLTAQYGAEAFF; cdr3_nt: TGTGCCAGCTCACCATTAACTGCCCAGTATGGGGCTGAAGCTTTCTTT
d_call: TRBD2; clone_size: NA; j_call: TRBJ2-3; v_call: TRBV4-3; cdr3_aa: CASSRREGALTTDTQYF; cdr3_nt: TGCGCCAGCAGCCGGAGGGAGGGAGCTTTAACCACAGATACGCAGTATTTT
d_call: TRBD1; clone_size: NA; j_call: TRBJ2-6; v_call: TRBV10-3; cdr3_aa: CAISPAGTGMSGANVLTF; cdr3_nt: TGTGCCATCAGTCCCGCCGGGACAGGGATGTCTGGGGCTAACGTCCTGACTTTC
d_call: TRBD2; clone_size: NA; j_call: TRBJ2-1; v_call: TRBV18; cdr3_aa: CASSRSGRGYNEQFF; cdr3_nt: TGTGCCAGCTCACGGAGCGGGAGGGGCTACAATGAGCAGTTCTTC
d_call: NA; clone_size: once; j_call: TRBJ1-1; v_call: TRBV6-6; cdr3_aa: CASSYSVNTEAFF; cdr3_nt: TGTGCCAGCAGTTACTCTGTGAACACTGAAGCTTTCTTT
d_call: TRBD1; clone_size: NA; j_call: TRBJ1-3; v_call: TRBV4-3; cdr3_aa: CASSHSTGRTGNTIYF; cdr3_nt: TGCGCCAGCAGCCACTCGACAGGGCGGACTGGAAACACCATATATTTT
d_call: NA; clone_size: few; j_call: TRBJ1-1; v_call: TRBV30; cdr3_aa: CVLTGSEAFF; cdr3_nt: TGTGTTCTTACAGGGTCTGAAGCTTTCTTT
d_call: NA; clone_size: NA; j_call: TRBJ2-1; v_call: TRBV29-1; cdr3_aa: CSAISGTYNEQFF; cdr3_nt: TGCAGCGCCATATCCGGGACCTACAATGAGCAGTTCTTC
d_call: TRBD1; clone_size: NA; j_call: TRBJ2-7; v_call: TRBV28; cdr3_aa: CASSLGQVDKQYF; cdr3_nt: TGTGCCAGCAGCCTTGGACAGGTGGATAAGCAGTACTTC
d_call: TRBD1; clone_size: NA; j_call: TRBJ1-2; v_call: TRBV2; cdr3_aa: CASRPPPQGVQGYTF; cdr3_nt: TGTGCCAGCAGACCCCCACCCCAGGGGGTGCAGGGCTACACCTTC
d_call: NA; clone_size: NA; j_call: TRBJ1-2; v_call: TRBV18; cdr3_aa: CASSPQGDGYTF; cdr3_nt: TGTGCCAGCTCACCCCAGGGCGATGGCTACACCTTC
d_call: NA; clone_size: NA; j_call: TRBJ2-7; v_call: TRBV2; cdr3_aa: CASGIETYEQYF; cdr3_nt: TGTGCCAGCGGGATTGAGACCTACGAGCAGTACTTC
d_call: TRBD1; clone_size: once; j_call: TRBJ2-7; v_call: TRBV5-1; cdr3_aa: CASSSDRGLTTYEQYF; cdr3_nt: TGCGCCAGCAGCTCAGACAGGGGGCTCACAACCTACGAGCAGTACTTC
d_call: TRBD1; clone_size: NA; j_call: TRBJ1-1; v_call: TRBV5-6; cdr3_aa: CASSRMTGEVTEAFF; cdr3_nt: TGTGCCAGCAGCCGAATGACAGGGGAGGTCACTGAAGCTTTCTTT
d_call: TRBD2; clone_size: NA; j_call: TRBJ2-3; v_call: TRBV5-1; cdr3_aa: CASSPAGTSVSPDTQYF; cdr3_nt: TGCGCCAGCAGCCCGGCCGGGACTAGCGTCTCCCCAGATACGCAGTATTTT
d_call: TRBD1; clone_size: NA; j_call: TRBJ2-3; v_call: TRBV18; cdr3_aa: CASSPQGEDTQYF; cdr3_nt: TGTGCCAGCTCACCCCAGGGGGAGGATACGCAGTATTTT
d_call: NA; clone_size: NA; j_call: TRBJ1-1; v_call: TRBV5-6; cdr3_aa: CASKLGGPDTEAFF; cdr3_nt: TGTGCCAGCAAATTGGGGGGACCGGACACTGAAGCTTTCTTT
d_call: NA; clone_size: NA; j_call: TRBJ2-3; v_call: TRBV5-1; cdr3_aa: CASSFGQGSSDTQYF; cdr3_nt: TGCGCCAGCAGCTTCGGGCAGGGGTCGTCAGATACGCAGTATTTT
d_call: NA; clone_size: NA; j_call: TRBJ1-3; v_call: TRBV28; cdr3_aa: CASSLQGGEPTGNTIYF; cdr3_nt: TGTGCCAGCAGTTTACAAGGGGGTGAACCGACTGGAAACACCATATATTTT
d_call: NA; clone_size: NA; j_call: TRBJ2-5; v_call: TRBV19; cdr3_aa: CASSIGTPGVRGETQYF; cdr3_nt: TGTGCCAGTAGTATAGGTACCCCAGGAGTTCGGGGTGAGACCCAGTACTTC
d_call: NA; clone_size: NA; j_call: TRBJ2-5; v_call: TRBV5-1; cdr3_aa: CASRGTGSNPTSETQYF; cdr3_nt: TGCGCCAGCAGGGGGACTGGGTCTAACCCGACTTCGGAGACCCAGTACTTC
d_call: TRBD1; clone_size: NA; j_call: TRBJ2-7; v_call: TRBV5-4; cdr3_aa: CASSLARTGLEQYF; cdr3_nt: TGTGCCAGCAGCTTGGCCAGGACAGGGCTCGAGCAGTACTTC
d_call: NA; clone_size: NA; j_call: TRBJ2-7; v_call: TRBV5-1; cdr3_aa: CASSLGPTLNEQYF; cdr3_nt: TGCGCCAGCAGCTTGGGCCCTACTTTGAACGAGCAGTACTTC
d_call: TRBD1; clone_size: NA; j_call: TRBJ1-5; v_call: TRBV5-6; cdr3_aa: CASSWGGTGLIGQPQHF; cdr3_nt: TGTGCCAGCAGCTGGGGCGGGACAGGATTGATAGGTCAGCCCCAGCATTTT
d_call: NA; clone_size: NA; j_call: TRBJ1-1; v_call: TRBV11-2; cdr3_aa: CASSLVGYTEAFF; cdr3_nt: TGTGCCAGCAGCTTAGTCGGGTACACTGAAGCTTTCTTT
d_call: TRBD1; clone_size: NA; j_call: TRBJ1-2; v_call: TRBV6-5; cdr3_aa: CASSQGADYGYTF; cdr3_nt: TGTGCCAGCAGTCAGGGGGCTGACTATGGCTACACCTTC
d_call: TRBD1; clone_size: NA; j_call: TRBJ2-7; v_call: TRBV6-6; cdr3_aa: CASTGRDRELYEQYF; cdr3_nt: TGTGCCAGCACCGGCCGGGACAGGGAACTCTACGAGCAGTACTTC
d_call: TRBD1; clone_size: NA; j_call: TRBJ1-2; v_call: TRBV6-5; cdr3_aa: CASVGWGQGYGYTF; cdr3_nt: TGTGCCAGCGTAGGGTGGGGACAGGGTTATGGCTACACCTTC
d_call: NA; clone_size: NA; j_call: TRBJ1-6; v_call: TRBV2; cdr3_aa: CASSLGQNSPLHF; cdr3_nt: TGTGCCAGCAGTTTGGGGCAGAATTCACCCCTCCACTTT
d_call: NA; clone_size: NA; j_call: TRBJ1-2; v_call: TRBV5-8; cdr3_aa: CASSPLGVHGGGYTF; cdr3_nt: TGTGCCAGCAGCCCGTTAGGGGTACACGGGGGTGGCTACACCTTC
d_call: NA; clone_size: NA; j_call: TRBJ1-2; v_call: TRBV7-8; cdr3_aa: CASSLGGDGYTF; cdr3_nt: TGTGCCAGCAGCTTAGGGGGGGATGGCTACACCTTC
d_call: NA; clone_size: NA; j_call: TRBJ1-2; v_call: TRBV7-2; cdr3_aa: CASSLETGTYYGYTF; cdr3_nt: TGTGCCAGCAGCTTAGAGACGGGGACTTACTATGGCTACACCTTC
d_call: NA; clone_size: few; j_call: TRBJ2-6; v_call: TRBV5-8; cdr3_aa: CASSADSVTSSGANVLTF; cdr3_nt: TGTGCCAGCAGCGCGGACTCCGTCACCTCCTCTGGGGCCAACGTCCTGACTTTC
d_call: NA; clone_size: NA; j_call: TRBJ1-5; v_call: TRBV5-1; cdr3_aa: CASSFTWNQPQHF; cdr3_nt: TGCGCCAGCAGCTTCACGTGGAATCAGCCCCAGCATTTT
d_call: NA; clone_size: NA; j_call: TRBJ1-4; v_call: TRBV27; cdr3_aa: CASSFYLGPGRRFF; cdr3_nt: TGTGCCAGCAGTTTTTATCTCGGTCCGGGACGGAGGTTTTTT
d_call: TRBD1; clone_size: NA; j_call: TRBJ1-4; v_call: TRBV5-4; cdr3_aa: CASSFWTGGFEKLFF; cdr3_nt: TGTGCCAGCAGCTTTTGGACAGGGGGCTTTGAAAAACTGTTTTTT
d_call: NA; clone_size: NA; j_call: TRBJ1-5; v_call: TRBV7-2; cdr3_aa: CASSSDSYQPQHF; cdr3_nt: TGTGCCAGCAGCTCCGACAGTTATCAGCCCCAGCATTTT
d_call: NA; clone_size: NA; j_call: TRBJ2-4; v_call: TRBV7-3; cdr3_aa: CASSPSGAVKNIQYF; cdr3_nt: TGTGCCAGCAGCCCATCCGGGGCGGTCAAAAACATTCAGTACTTC
d_call: NA; clone_size: NA; j_call: TRBJ2-5; v_call: TRBV19; cdr3_aa: CASSATFTGTQLIQETQYF; cdr3_nt: TGTGCCAGTAGTGCCACCTTTACCGGGACGCAGTTAATCCAAGAGACCCAGTACTTC
d_call: NA; clone_size: NA; j_call: TRBJ2-7; v_call: TRBV28; cdr3_aa: CASSSQVPREQYF; cdr3_nt: TGTGCCAGCAGTTCACAGGTCCCTCGGGAGCAGTACTTC
d_call: NA; clone_size: NA; j_call: TRBJ2-3; v_call: TRBV2; cdr3_aa: CASSVASGANTDTQYF; cdr3_nt: TGTGCCAGCAGTGTCGCTTCGGGGGCCAACACAGATACGCAGTATTTT
d_call: NA; clone_size: NA; j_call: TRBJ2-5; v_call: TRBV11-2; cdr3_aa: CASSLARARETQYF; cdr3_nt: TGTGCCAGCAGCTTAGCGAGGGCTAGAGAGACCCAGTACTTC
d_call: NA; clone_size: NA; j_call: TRBJ1-2; v_call: TRBV6-6; cdr3_aa: CASSSNGGYGYTF; cdr3_nt: TGTGCCAGCAGTTCCAACGGGGGGTATGGCTACACCTTC
d_call: TRBD2; clone_size: NA; j_call: TRBJ2-7; v_call: TRBV10-3; cdr3_aa: CAISLAGNSYEQYF; cdr3_nt: TGTGCCATCAGTTTAGCGGGGAACTCCTACGAGCAGTACTTC
d_call: NA; clone_size: NA; j_call: TRBJ2-1; v_call: TRBV5-1; cdr3_aa: CASSLRVNSISSDEQFF; cdr3_nt: TGCGCCAGCAGCTTAAGGGTCAACTCTATATCATCCGATGAGCAGTTCTTC
d_call: TRBD2; clone_size: NA; j_call: TRBJ2-1; v_call: TRBV4-2; cdr3_aa: CASSQRGGRVTHNEQFF; cdr3_nt: TGTGCCAGCAGCCAACGGGGCGGGAGGGTAACACACAATGAGCAGTTCTTC
d_call: NA; clone_size: NA; j_call: TRBJ2-3; v_call: TRBV9; cdr3_aa: CASSVLDYTADTQYF; cdr3_nt: TGTGCCAGCAGCGTATTGGACTACACCGCAGATACGCAGTATTTT